This entry lists 7 T cell receptor beta chains sequenced from one sample in a study of blood T cell repertoires in COVID-19. Here immunoSEQ multiplex PCR was the method, and the copy in TCRdb shows in-frame clones only, minus some. The sample shows 250,000 to 300,000 clones, 70% to 90% of them seen only once. What was sequenced was PBMCs or T cells enriched from blood (not recorded which). Receptor source: a man younger than 30 who had recovered from COVID-19.

The V call is TRBV21-1, the J call TRBJ2-2; the D call TRBD1 from the table was never checked on the DNA. TRBV21-1 is listed as a pseudogene. The CDR3 is made up of 14 amino acids. As DNA, the CDR3 is TGTGCCAGCAGCAAGCAGGGTAACACCGGGGAGCTGTTTTTT. Translated, it gives CASSKQGNTGELFF.

This clone showed up just once. The chain employs TRBV9 and TRBJ2-3; the D is unclear. Between the trimmed V and J ends, which lost 2 bases and 0 bases, there was a span of 10 bases. Germline CDR1 and CDR2: SGDLS and YYNGEE. The CDR3 covers 15 residues. In DNA, the CDR3 is TGTGCCAGCAGCGTCGGTTCGACTAGCACAGATACGCAGTATTTT. Residues: CASSVGSTSTDTQYF.

This clone was detected a few times. The genes are TRBV11-2 and TRBJ1-1, with 8 bases that match TRBD1. This CDR3 spans 15 amino acids. The V and J ends lost 7 bases and 4 bases, in that order; junction bases with no gene match: 11. The V gene's germline CDR1 is SGHAT and CDR2 FQNNGV. The CDR3: CASTSQGAGTTEAFF. In DNA, the CDR3 is TGTGCCAGCACCTCTCAGGGGGCGGGGACCACTGAAGCTTTCTTT.

The chain links TRBV19 to TRBJ1-5; 7 bases agree with TRBD1. Germline V lookup: CDR1 LNHDA, CDR2 SQIVND (reference sequence). J lost 2 bases, V lost 11 bases, and 6 bases had no gene match. The CDR3 consists of 13 residues. CDR3: CASGGEGNQPQHF. DNA for the CDR3: TGTGCCTCAGGGGGTGAGGGCAATCAGCCCCAGCATTTT.

The V gene is TRBV10-2, the J gene TRBJ2-2; possible D gene TRBD2, 5 bases. The V gene lost 3 bases and the J gene lost 9 bases, with 11 bases spanning the gap. Germline V CDR1 and CDR2: WSHSY, SAAADI. CDR3 length: 13 amino acids. The CDR3 region has the DNA TGCGCCAGCAGTGAACCTAGCACGCGGGAGCTGTTTTTT. Translating gives CASSEPSTRELFF.

This clone was counted only a few times. The chain joins TRBV5-4 to TRBJ2-7; the D gene is possibly TRBD1 (5 bases). Germline lookup yields CDR1 SGHNT and CDR2 YYREEE (reference sequence). The length of the CDR3 is 12 residues. V gave up 3 bases and J gave up 6 bases, with 10 bases separating them. The CDR3 loop is CASSSWGAEQYF. As DNA, the CDR3 is TGTGCCAGCAGCTCGTGGGGCGCCGAGCAGTACTTC.

This chain uses TRBV5-1 with TRBJ2-6; D unresolved. Germline V CDR1 and CDR2: SGHRS, YFSETQ. The CDR3 length is 16 residues. The V end lost 0 bases, the J end lost 0 bases, and 7 bases lay between the germline ends. CDR3 in DNA: TGCGCCAGCAGCTTGGATAGATACTCTGGGGCCAACGTCCTGACTTTC. Protein: CASSLDRYSGANVLTF.